The rows below give T cell receptor beta chains drawn from one sample of a study of T-cell reconstitution after alpha-beta-depleted transplantation in children. In TCRdb, the PCR reads were re-called with MiXCR into one record per CDR3 protein. The sample contains about 870,000 distinct CDR3 sequences, around 17% of which appear only once. Sample: PBMCs, mostly from graft donor cells, taken 360 days after TCRalphabeta/CD19-depleted stem cell transplant. Receptor source: a male patient aged 10 to 17 who had a stem cell transplant for acute lymphoblastic leukemia, so the T cells may come from the graft donor. The CDR3 runs from the conserved cysteine through the conserved F or W. A D gene is named only where the DNA matches it firmly. Clone size is stated in some rows and not others, as once, few, many or a class when expanded.

clone_size,j_call,v_call,d_call,cdr3_length,cdr3_nt,cdr3_aa
NA,TRBJ1-2,TRBV20-1,NA,12,TGCAGTGCCAAGACCCGTCGAGATGGCTACACCTTC,CSAKTRRDGYTF
few,TRBJ2-1,TRBV7-8,NA,16,TGTGCCAGCAGCTTAGAGCGAGTCCGGGGGTACAATGAGCAGTTCTTC,CASSLERVRGYNEQFF
NA,TRBJ2-7,TRBV5-1,TRBD1,14,TGCGCCAGCAGCCGAGGGGGACAGGTTAACGAGCAGTACTTC,CASSRGGQVNEQYF
NA,TRBJ1-2,TRBV9,NA,15,TGTGCCAGCAGCGTAGACGGCAGGCGGAGCTATGGCTACACCTTC,CASSVDGRRSYGYTF
few,TRBJ1-5,TRBV7-3,NA,17,TGTGCCAGCAGCCGCGGGCGAAATTCAGGGACCAATCAGCCCCAGCATTTT,CASSRGRNSGTNQPQHF
NA,TRBJ2-2,TRBV3-1,NA,14,TGTGCCAGCAGTGAAGGCAGTTACACCGGGGAGCTGTTTTTT,CASSEGSYTGELFF
NA,TRBJ2-3,TRBV24-1,NA,14,TGTGCCAGTTCGGAGGAGGGGTTCACAGATACGCAGTATTTT,CASSEEGFTDTQYF
few,TRBJ2-1,TRBV19,TRBD1,15,TGTGCCAGTAGTAAGGACAGGGGACGGACCAATGAGCAGTTCTTC,CASSKDRGRTNEQFF
few,TRBJ2-7,TRBV27,TRBD1,15,TGTGCCAGCAGTTTCCTGGACAGGGGAGCCTACGAGCAGTACTTC,CASSFLDRGAYEQYF
NA,TRBJ1-2,TRBV5-1,NA,13,TGCGCCAGCAGCTTGGATGGGGTTCTTGGCTACACCTTC,CASSLDGVLGYTF
NA,TRBJ2-5,TRBV9,NA,18,TGTGCCAGCAGAGATACCAGGGATCCGGTGACGATCGAAGAGACCCAGTACTTC,CASRDTRDPVTIEETQYF
NA,TRBJ2-1,TRBV27,NA,14,TGTGCCAGCAGTTGGCGGGACTCGAACAATGAGCAGTTCTTC,CASSWRDSNNEQFF
few,TRBJ2-7,TRBV29-1,TRBD1,13,TGCAGCGTTGCCGGGACAGGGAGATACGAGCAGTACTTC,CSVAGTGRYEQYF
NA,TRBJ2-1,TRBV27,TRBD1,14,TGTGCCACCAGACGGACAGGGGGCAAGAATGAGCAGTTCTTC,CATRRTGGKNEQFF
few,TRBJ2-1,TRBV3-1,NA,16,TGTGCCAGCAGCCAAGATATCCCTCGCGCAGGGAATGAGCAGTTCTTC,CASSQDIPRAGNEQFF
NA,TRBJ2-7,TRBV6-2/TRBV6-3,TRBD2,15,TGTGCCAGCAGTTACGAACTAGCGGGAGGCCACGAGCAGTACTTC,CASSYELAGGHEQYF
NA,TRBJ2-1,TRBV18,TRBD1,14,TGTGCCAGCTCACCGAGACAGGGGTACAATGAGCAGTTCTTC,CASSPRQGYNEQFF
few,TRBJ2-1,TRBV5-1,TRBD2,15,TGCGCCAGCAGCTTGCGGGAGGGTCTTTTCAATGAGCAGTTCTTC,CASSLREGLFNEQFF
few,TRBJ2-5,TRBV29-1,NA,11,TGCAGCGTTGGCACCCAAGAGACCCAGTACTTC,CSVGTQETQYF
NA,TRBJ2-7,TRBV5-8,NA,14,TGTGCCAGCAGCTGGGGGGCCTCCAACTACGAGCAGTACTTC,CASSWGASNYEQYF
few,TRBJ2-1,TRBV29-1,NA,15,TGCAGCGTTCAGGGGAGCGGCCTCTCCTACAATGAGCAGTTCTTC,CSVQGSGLSYNEQFF
NA,TRBJ1-2,TRBV20-1,NA,15,TGCAGTGCTAGCCACAGTGGGCAAATCGACTATGGCTACACCTTC,CSASHSGQIDYGYTF
many,TRBJ2-7,TRBV27,NA,13,TGTGCCAGCAGTTTTACGGGGAGCGGAGAGCAGTACTTC,CASSFTGSGEQYF
many,TRBJ1-2,TRBV7-6,NA,14,TGTGCCAGCAGCTTGGGGATGGGTAACTATGGCTACACCTTC,CASSLGMGNYGYTF
few,TRBJ2-5,TRBV12-3/TRBV12-4,NA,13,TGTGCCAGCAGCCTGAGTGGATTGTGGACCCAGTACTTC,CASSLSGLWTQYF
NA,TRBJ2-2,TRBV5-1,TRBD2,18,TGCGCCAGCAGCTTGGCAGGTGCTAGCGGGTCCCCCACCGGGGAGCTGTTTTTT,CASSLAGASGSPTGELFF
many,TRBJ2-5,TRBV9,TRBD2,15,TGTGCCAGCAGGGCTAGCGGATTGGCTCAAGAGACCCAGTACTTC,CASRASGLAQETQYF
NA,TRBJ2-2,TRBV14,TRBD1,17,TGTGCCAGCAGCCAAAACAGACAGGGGGCGAACACCGGGGAGCTGTTTTTT,CASSQNRQGANTGELFF
few,TRBJ2-3,TRBV20-1,NA,13,TGCAGTGCTAGGGATAGCGGCACAGATACGCAGTATTTT,CSARDSGTDTQYF
many,TRBJ2-7,TRBV5-1,TRBD2,15,TGCGCCAGCAGCGGACCGGGACTAGCGGTGTACGAGCAGTACTTC,CASSGPGLAVYEQYF
NA,TRBJ2-7,TRBV29-1,NA,14,TGCAGCGTCACGGGTTTAAATCAGGGGTACGAGCAGTACTTC,CSVTGLNQGYEQYF
NA,TRBJ2-7,TRBV3-1,TRBD2,18,TGTGCCAGCAGCCAAGTATCTTTTAGCGGGAGGACCTTCTACGAGCAGTACTTC,CASSQVSFSGRTFYEQYF
few,TRBJ2-7,TRBV13,NA,13,TGTGCCAGCAGCTTCCCAGCCCCCTACGAGCAGTACTTC,CASSFPAPYEQYF
few,TRBJ2-1,TRBV4-1,TRBD1,16,TGCGCCAGCAGCCAAGAAGGGGGACAGTTCTACAATGAGCAGTTCTTC,CASSQEGGQFYNEQFF
NA,TRBJ2-3,TRBV27,NA,15,TGTGCCAGCAGTCCCCCCCCACCTACGACAGATACGCAGTATTTT,CASSPPPPTTDTQYF
few,TRBJ2-1,TRBV2,NA,17,TGTGCCAGCAGTCCCCACCAACAGGGTGCAGCGTACAATGAGCAGTTCTTC,CASSPHQQGAAYNEQFF
few,TRBJ2-3,TRBV7-9,TRBD1,15,TGTGCCAGCAGCTTAGGCTACAGGGGGCCAGATACGCAGTATTTT,CASSLGYRGPDTQYF
few,TRBJ1-1,TRBV6-2/TRBV6-3,TRBD1,16,TGTGCCAGCAGTTACTCGACAGGGGCCCTGAACACTGAAGCTTTCTTT,CASSYSTGALNTEAFF
few,TRBJ2-1,TRBV2,TRBD1,16,TGTGCCAGCAGTGAAGAAGGGGGCCGGGGATACAATGAGCAGTTCTTC,CASSEEGGRGYNEQFF
NA,TRBJ1-4,TRBV5-1,NA,14,TGCGCCAGCAGCTTTACAGAGTTGAATGAAAAACTGTTTTTT,CASSFTELNEKLFF
few,TRBJ1-1,TRBV19,NA,13,TGTGCCAGTAGTATAGGTAGGGGCACTGAAGCTTTCTTT,CASSIGRGTEAFF
NA,TRBJ2-5,TRBV6-1,TRBD2,15,TGTGCCAGCATTCGTCCTAGCGGAAACCAAGAGACCCAGTACTTC,CASIRPSGNQETQYF
few,TRBJ2-3,TRBV4-1,NA,15,TGCGCCAGCAGCCAAGTGGAAGGGGACCCAGATACGCAGTATTTT,CASSQVEGDPDTQYF
NA,TRBJ2-5,TRBV9,NA,16,TGTGCCAGCAGCTCAAGGCCTTCAATGAGGCAAGAGACCCAGTACTTC,CASSSRPSMRQETQYF
few,TRBJ2-3,TRBV18,TRBD2,16,TGTGCCAGCTCAACCGCAGCGGGAGGGAGCACAGATACGCAGTATTTT,CASSTAAGGSTDTQYF
few,TRBJ1-1,TRBV27,NA,14,TGTGCCAGCAGTTCGGGGGGCCAGGTAACTGAAGCTTTCTTT,CASSSGGQVTEAFF
many,TRBJ2-7,TRBV27,NA,13,TGTGCCAGCAGTACCAGGACAACCTACGAGCAGTACTTC,CASSTRTTYEQYF
many,TRBJ1-1,TRBV12-3/TRBV12-4,NA,12,TGTGCCAGCGCGCGCCCTTACACTGAAGCTTTCTTT,CASARPYTEAFF